Below are 22 T cell receptor beta chains sequenced from a single sample in a study of blood T cells in healthy people across ages (dated by TCRdb to between 2014 and 2016). Library prep was done by 5' RACE. The run used an Illumina HiSeq 2500. The second PCR ran for roughly 6 to 11 cycles and used a J-beta primer mix along with a sample-barcoded 5' primer. The public reads were reprocessed in TCRdb via fastp at Q25 and MiXCR, keeping in-frame beta chains. Every distinct CDR3 protein forms one entry, paired with its most common genes and DNA. The sample profile shows 600,000 or so distinct CDR3 sequences; roughly 31% of them were found once. The ten largest account for approximately 15% of the sample. The sample comprised blood. Source of these receptors: a woman at least 80 years old in good health.

This clonotype occurred many times. V is TRBV4-1 and J is TRBJ2-7; unclear D gene. Looked up from germline, CDR1 is MGHRA and CDR2 is YSYEKL. This CDR3 has 14 residues. Trimming shortened V by 1 base and J by 0 bases, and 7 bases separated the two germline ends. As DNA, the CDR3 is TGCGCCAGCAGCCAAGCCCAGATCTCCTACGAGCAGTACTTC. Translated: CASSQAQISYEQYF.

This clonotype was seen ten or more times. The gene calls are TRBV6-6 and TRBJ2-7; 9 bases are a match to TRBD1. Germline V lookup: CDR1 MNHNY, CDR2 SVGAGI (reference sequence). The CDR3 is 16 amino acids. J lost 6 bases, V lost 3 bases, and 12 bases had no gene match. The CDR3 sequence: CASSYDSGQGTPEQYF. The CDR3 DNA reads as TGTGCCAGCAGTTATGACAGCGGACAGGGGACGCCCGAGCAGTACTTC.

Comments on this clonotype: A read error may explain this, as a much larger clone is one base away. This chain connects TRBV29-1 to TRBJ2-1, with 7 bases matching TRBD2. The CDR3 contains 12 residues. Per the germline V gene, CDR1 is SQVTM and CDR2 is ANQGSEA. CDR3 nucleotides: TGCGGCGGCCGGGACTACTACAATGAGCAGTTCTTC. Its protein is CGGRDYYNEQFF.

The chain recombines TRBV7-2 with TRBJ2-1; D is uncertain. Trimming took off 3 bases at V and 12 bases at J, with 12 bases between the two ends. Germline V gives CDR1 SGHTA, CDR2 FQGNSA. CDR3 length: 12 residues. The CDR3 region is CASSLPALGQFF. In nucleotides, the CDR3 is TGTGCCAGCAGCTTGCCAGCTTTAGGGCAGTTCTTC.

This clonotype has a handful of counts. The chain couples TRBV6-2 or TRBV6-3 to TRBJ2-2; D is possibly TRBD1 (5 bases). Germline loops: CDR1 MNHEY, CDR2 SVGEGT. The V end was cut by 6 bases, the J end by 1 base, with 15 bases between. The CDR3 extends over 16 amino acids. The CDR3 sequence: CASRAGPTENTGELFF. The CDR3, as DNA: TGTGCCAGCAGGGCAGGGCCTACAGAGAACACCGGGGAGCTGTTTTTT.

This sequence joins TRBV20-1 and TRBJ2-7, with D unresolved. Germline values: CDR1 DFQATT, CDR2 SNEGSKA (reference sequence). The ends were cut back, 4 bases at V and 4 bases at J, with 11 bases in the middle. This CDR3 is 12 amino acids long. CDR3 nucleotide sequence: TGCAGTGCTATTTGGTTTGGGTACGAGCAGTACTTC. Translated, it gives CSAIWFGYEQYF.

The CDR3 here is CASSQSSGTQYF. DNA of the CDR3: TGTGCCAGCAGCCAATCGAGCGGGACCCAGTACTTC. This chain uses TRBV7-2 with TRBJ2-5; TRBD2 is a possible D gene (5 bases). The CDR3 length is 12 residues. Germline V CDR1 and CDR2: SGHTA, FQGNSA. V was cut by 5 bases and J by 7 bases, with 11 bases left in between.

The sample holds many counts of this clonotype. The V gene is TRBV6-5, the J gene TRBJ1-1; a possible D gene is TRBD1 (5 bases). V was shortened by 6 bases and J by 0 bases, with 8 bases between the two germline ends. The germline V gene encodes CDR1 MNHEY and CDR2 SVGAGI. This CDR3 has 13 amino acids. The CDR3 DNA sequence: TGTGCCAGCAGAAAAGGGGTGAACACTGAAGCTTTCTTT. Translating gives CASRKGVNTEAFF.

The chain joins TRBV24-1 to TRBJ2-2, with 7 positions matching TRBD1. The CDR3 sequence is 13 residues long. CDR1 and CDR2 (germline): KGHDR, SFDVKD. With 9 bases clipped from V and 1 base from J, the junction kept 1 base outside the gene matches. The CDR3: CATGTENTGELFF. For the CDR3, the DNA is TGTGCCACCGGGACAGAGAACACCGGGGAGCTGTTTTTT.

This clonotype was found many times. The chain has TRBV6-6 and TRBJ2-1; 11 nucleotides agree with TRBD2. Per the germline V gene, CDR1 is MNHNY and CDR2 is SVGAGI (reference sequence). The CDR3 consists of 16 residues. V lost 4 bases to trimming and J lost 8 bases; unmatched junction nucleotides: 10. CDR3 sequence: CASSFRELAGGDEQFF. The CDR3 bases are TGTGCCAGCAGTTTCCGGGAGCTAGCGGGGGGAGATGAGCAGTTCTTC.

This clonotype was found many times. This chain connects TRBV6-1 to TRBJ2-5; possibly TRBD1 for D (5 bases). From germline, CDR1 is MNHNS and CDR2 SASEGT. The CDR3 is 16 amino acids. V lost 8 bases and J 4 bases, leaving 23 bases between the germline ends. Written as DNA, the CDR3 is TGTGCCAGCGTCAGTGTGCCGGCAGGGAAAGGAGAGACCCAGTACTTC. It specifies CASVSVPAGKGETQYF.

This clonotype was detected a few times. This CDR3 reads CASSAGTGVEAFF. In DNA, the CDR3 is TGCGCCAGCAGCGCCGGGACAGGGGTCGAAGCTTTCTTT. V and J are TRBV5-1 and TRBJ1-1, with 10 nucleotides matching TRBD1. J lost 8 bases, V lost 4 bases, and 5 bases had no gene match. This CDR3 is built from 13 residues. Germline CDR1 and CDR2: SGHRS and YFSETQ.

This clonotype has a count of ten or more. The V call is TRBV7-2, the J call TRBJ2-5; 9 positions match TRBD2. Germline CDR1 and CDR2: SGHTA and FQGNSA. Losses at the gene ends were 2 bases for V and 5 bases for J; bases not matched to a gene: 9. The CDR3 is 16 amino acids. Here the CDR3 DNA reads TGTGCCAGCAGCTTAAGGCTAGCGGGGTCCACTGAGACCCAGTACTTC. Translation: CASSLRLAGSTETQYF. Full variable domain (rest looked up from reference TRBV7-2 and TRBJ2-5): GAGVSQSPSNKVTEKGKDVELRCDPISGHTALYWYRQSLGQGLEFLIYFQGNSAPDKSGLPSDRFSAERTGGSVSTLTIQRTQQEDSAVYLCASSLRLAGSTETQYFGPGTRLLVL.

The chain couples TRBV7-9 to TRBJ2-1, with 7 bases fitting TRBD2. The V gene end was trimmed by 2 bases and the J gene end by 4 bases; junction bases not matched to a gene: 8. Germline CDR1 SEHNR, CDR2 FQNEAQ (reference sequence). The CDR3 has 16 residues. Here the CDR3 DNA reads TGTGCCAGCAGCTTAAGGCGGCGTAGCGGGTACAATGAGCAGTTCTTC. This gives the protein CASSLRRRSGYNEQFF.

The V and J genes are TRBV30 and TRBJ2-4; D not certain. Germline CDR1 and CDR2: GTSNPN and SVGIG (reference sequence). The CDR3 consists of 14 residues. V lost 4 bases and J 0 bases, leaving 10 bases between the germline ends. The CDR3 DNA is TGTGCCTGGACCAACGGAGTAGCCAAAAACATTCAGTACTTC. This sequence encodes CAWTNGVAKNIQYF.

This clonotype was observed many times. The V and J genes are TRBV7-6 and TRBJ2-7, with 7 nucleotides matching TRBD1. The CDR3 consists of 14 residues. V shed 3 bases, J shed 6 bases, and the junction held 8 bases outside the gene matches. Germline assignment: CDR1 SGHVS and CDR2 FNYEAQ. The CDR3 DNA reads as TGTGCCAGCAGCTTCCGGGACAGTAGGGGCGAGCAGTACTTC. Protein: CASSFRDSRGEQYF.

This clonotype has a count of ten or more. The CDR3 spells CSVQFEYSQHF. The CDR3 DNA is TGCAGCGTCCAGTTCGAGTACTCCCAGCATTTT. The chain uses TRBV29-1 and TRBJ1-5; D remains unclear. Trimming cost V 6 bases and J 11 bases, with 14 bases left between them. This CDR3 contains 11 residues. CDR1 and CDR2 (germline): SQVTM, ANQGSEA. Looking up the rest from reference TRBV29-1 and TRBJ1-5 gives the full variable domain: SAVISQKPSRDICQRGTSLTIQCQVDSQVTMMFWYRQQPGQSLTLIATANQGSEATYESGFVIDKFPISRPNLTFSTLTVSNMSPEDSSIYLCSVQFEYSQHFGDGTRLSIL.

Many counts were recorded for this clonotype. This chain uses TRBV25-1 with TRBJ1-6, with 9 bases identical to TRBD1. The ends lost 1 base at V and 10 bases at J; junction bases unmatched: 8. Germline V lookup: CDR1 MGHDK, CDR2 SYGVNS. CDR3 length: 16 amino acids. The CDR3 region is CASSEWGQGHSSPLHF. CDR3 DNA: TGTGCCAGCAGTGAATGGGGACAGGGCCACAGCTCACCCCTCCACTTT.

This clonotype was seen repeatedly, ten times or more. The rearrangement joins TRBV5-1 to TRBJ2-3; 7 bases match TRBD2. CDR1 is SGHRS, CDR2 YFSETQ, per germline. Trimming at V came to 6 bases and at J to 5 bases, leaving 6 bases not matched to a gene. The CDR3 contains 13 residues. The CDR3 sequence: CASKGREGDTQYF. CDR3 nucleotides: TGCGCCAGCAAGGGCAGGGAGGGAGATACGCAGTATTTT.

This clonotype was counted many times. The chain links TRBV20-1 to TRBJ2-3, with D possibly TRBD2 on 6 matching bases. V lost 0 bases and J lost 8, with 18 bases in between. The CDR3 is 15 residues long. The V gene's germline CDR1 is DFQATT and CDR2 SNEGSKA (reference sequence). CDR3 region: CSAREGGTVDATQYF. The CDR3 region has the DNA TGCAGTGCTAGAGAGGGCGGGACGGTTGATGCTACGCAGTATTTT.

Points on this clonotype: This may come from a read error, since a much larger clone is one base off. The rearrangement uses TRBV9 and TRBJ2-5; D possibly uses TRBD1 or TRBD2 (5 bases each). This CDR3 region has 16 residues. V was trimmed by 3 bases and J by 11 bases, leaving 26 bases between them. Germline V gene lookup returns CDR1 SGDLS and CDR2 YYNGEE. The CDR3 sequence: CASSEGSATAYNEQYF. CDR3 nucleotide sequence: TGTGCCAGCAGCGAGGGGAGTGCTACCGCCTACAATGAGCAGTACTTC.

This clonotype occurred many times. The rearrangement uses TRBV29-1 and TRBJ2-7; TRBD1 might be the D (6 bases). V lost 3 bases and J 7 bases, leaving 10 bases between the germline ends. Germline V gene lookup returns CDR1 SQVTM and CDR2 ANQGSEA. The CDR3 length is 11 residues. CDR3 nucleotides: TGCAGCGTTGATGGGGGCGGGGAGCAGTACTTC. It specifies CSVDGGGEQYF.